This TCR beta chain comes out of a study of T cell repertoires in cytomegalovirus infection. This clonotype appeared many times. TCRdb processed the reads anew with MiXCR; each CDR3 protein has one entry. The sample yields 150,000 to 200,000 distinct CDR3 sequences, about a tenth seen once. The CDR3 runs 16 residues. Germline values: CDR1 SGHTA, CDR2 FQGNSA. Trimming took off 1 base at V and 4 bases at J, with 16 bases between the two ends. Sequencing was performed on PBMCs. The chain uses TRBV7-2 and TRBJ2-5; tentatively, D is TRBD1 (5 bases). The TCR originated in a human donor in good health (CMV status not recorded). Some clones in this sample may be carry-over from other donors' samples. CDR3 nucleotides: TGTGCCAGCAGCTTAGGGTCGACAGTCACGGGAGAGACCCAGTACTTC. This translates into CASSLGSTVTGETQYF.